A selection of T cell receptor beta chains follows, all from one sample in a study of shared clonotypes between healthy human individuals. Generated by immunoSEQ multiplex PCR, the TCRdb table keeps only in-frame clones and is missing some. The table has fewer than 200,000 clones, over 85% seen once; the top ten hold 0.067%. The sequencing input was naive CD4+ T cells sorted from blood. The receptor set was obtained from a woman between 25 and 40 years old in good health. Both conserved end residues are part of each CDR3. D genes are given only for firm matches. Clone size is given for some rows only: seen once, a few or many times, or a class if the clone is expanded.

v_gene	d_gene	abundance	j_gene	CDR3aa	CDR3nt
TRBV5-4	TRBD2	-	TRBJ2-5	CASSPLGSGSETQYF	TGTGCCAGCAGCCCCCTCGGTAGCGGGAGTGAGACCCAGTACTTC
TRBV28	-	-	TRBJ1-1	CASSLGNPRTEAFF	TGTGCCAGCAGTTTGGGTAACCCCCGGACTGAAGCTTTCTTT
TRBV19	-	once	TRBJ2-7	CASSNAWAPSGEQYF	TGTGCCAGTAGTAATGCGTGGGCTCCCTCGGGGGAGCAGTACTTC
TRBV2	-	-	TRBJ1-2	CASRGEWGNYGYTF	TGTGCCAGCCGCGGGGAATGGGGCAACTATGGCTACACCTTC
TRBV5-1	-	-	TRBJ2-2	CASSSYENLHTGELFF	TGCGCCAGCAGCTCGTATGAAAACCTACACACCGGGGAGCTGTTTTTT
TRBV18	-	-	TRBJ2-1	CASSPEHSYNEQFF	TGTGCCAGCTCACCAGAGCACTCCTACAATGAGCAGTTCTTC
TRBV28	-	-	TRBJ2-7	CASSGRTRMIRNEQYF	TGTGCCAGCAGCGGTCGGACACGAATGATCCGGAACGAGCAGTACTTC
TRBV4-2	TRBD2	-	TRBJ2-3	CASSQDLVSGRWSTDTQYF	TGTGCCAGCAGCCAAGATCTGGTTAGCGGGAGGTGGAGTACAGATACGCAGTATTTT
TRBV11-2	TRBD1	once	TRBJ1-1	CASSLAPGTGDLPAFF	TGTGCCAGCAGCTTAGCTCCCGGGACAGGGGATCTGCCAGCTTTCTTT
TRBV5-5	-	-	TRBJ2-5	CASSLARATTQETQYF	TGTGCCAGCAGCTTGGCCAGGGCGACCACTCAAGAGACCCAGTACTTC
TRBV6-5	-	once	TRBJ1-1	CASSDYTEAFF	TGTGCCAGCAGTGATTACACTGAAGCTTTCTTT
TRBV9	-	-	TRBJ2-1	CASSVRSALNEQFF	TGTGCCAGCAGCGTACGGTCAGCGCTCAATGAGCAGTTCTTC
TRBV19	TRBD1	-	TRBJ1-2	CASSMGQEFNYGYTF	TGTGCCAGTAGTATGGGACAGGAGTTTAACTATGGCTACACCTTC
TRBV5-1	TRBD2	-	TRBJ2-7	CASSLVVSGSSYEQYF	TGCGCCAGCAGCTTGGTGGTTAGCGGGAGCTCCTACGAGCAGTACTTC
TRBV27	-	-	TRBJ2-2	CASSPWTYNPGELFF	TGTGCCAGCAGCCCCTGGACGTATAACCCCGGGGAGCTGTTTTTT
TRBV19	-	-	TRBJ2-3	CASWGTQGNTQYF	TGTGCCAGTTGGGGAACTCAGGGGAATACGCAGTATTTT
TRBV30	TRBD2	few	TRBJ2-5	CAWREGGETQYF	TGTGCCTGGAGGGAGGGAGGGGAGACCCAGTACTTC
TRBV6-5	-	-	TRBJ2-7	CATAGTNYEQYF	TGTGCCACTGCCGGGACAAACTACGAGCAGTACTTC
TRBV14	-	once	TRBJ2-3	CASSQERRALTPDTQYF	TGTGCCAGCAGCCAAGAACGGAGGGCTCTTACCCCAGATACGCAGTATTTT
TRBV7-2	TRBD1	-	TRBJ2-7	CASSRRGQGSGYEQYF	TGTGCCAGCAGCCGCCGGGGACAGGGGAGCGGCTACGAGCAGTACTTC
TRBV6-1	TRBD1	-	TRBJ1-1	CASSRDRPLNTEAFF	TGTGCCAGCAGTCGGGACAGACCCTTGAACACTGAAGCTTTCTTT
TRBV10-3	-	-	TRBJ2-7	CAIRPRVGPNSYEQYF	TGTGCCATCAGGCCCAGGGTGGGACCAAACTCCTACGAGCAGTACTTC
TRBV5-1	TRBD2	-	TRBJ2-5	CASSLTSGSGSETQYF	TGCGCCAGCAGCTTGACTAGCGGGAGCGGGAGCGAGACCCAGTACTTC
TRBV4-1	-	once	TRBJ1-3	CASSSPGSSGNTIYF	TGCGCCAGCAGCTCTCCCGGGAGCTCTGGAAACACCATATATTTT
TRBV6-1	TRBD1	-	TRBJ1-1	CASRTQGGNTEAFF	TGTGCCAGCAGAACTCAGGGGGGGAACACTGAAGCTTTCTTT
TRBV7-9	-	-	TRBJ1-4	CASSSQGTTNEKLFF	TGTGCCAGCAGCTCCCAGGGAACCACTAATGAAAAACTGTTTTTT
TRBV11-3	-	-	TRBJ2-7	CASSLVAPYEQYF	TGTGCCAGCAGCTTAGTGGCCCCGTACGAGCAGTACTTC
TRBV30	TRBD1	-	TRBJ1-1	CASKGQGITEAFF	TGTGCCTCCAAGGGACAGGGAATCACTGAAGCTTTCTTT
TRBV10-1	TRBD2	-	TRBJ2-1	CASSVAGGHEQFF	TGCGCCAGCAGCGTAGCGGGTGGGCATGAGCAGTTCTTC
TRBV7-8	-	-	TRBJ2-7	CASSLGSLGGSYEQYF	TGTGCCAGCAGCTTAGGCTCCTTAGGGGGATCCTACGAGCAGTACTTC
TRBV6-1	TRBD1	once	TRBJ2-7	CASTRDRVASEQYF	TGTGCCAGCACTAGGGACAGGGTGGCGTCCGAGCAGTACTTC
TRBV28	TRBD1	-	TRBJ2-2	CASRTGGSGGAVTGELFF	TGTGCCAGCAGGACAGGGGGCAGTGGCGGGGCGGTCACCGGGGAGCTGTTTTTT
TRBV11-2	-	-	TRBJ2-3	CASSTIGSDTQYF	TGTGCCAGCAGCACCATTGGTTCCGATACGCAGTATTTT
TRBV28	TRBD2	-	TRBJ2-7	CASSSTGTSGAYPYEQYF	TGTGCCAGCAGTTCCACCGGGACTAGCGGAGCGTATCCCTACGAGCAGTACTTC
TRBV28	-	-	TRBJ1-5	CASSLVRSQPQHF	TGTGCCAGCAGTTTAGTTAGGTCTCAGCCCCAGCATTTT
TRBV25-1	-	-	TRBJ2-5	CASSRVKQETQYF	TGTGCCAGCAGTAGGGTAAAGCAAGAGACCCAGTACTTC
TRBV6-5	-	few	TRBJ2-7	CASSYSKGRISYEQYF	TGTGCCAGCAGTTACTCGAAGGGACGGATCTCCTACGAGCAGTACTTC
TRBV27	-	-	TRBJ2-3	CASSPWVAHSTDTQYF	TGTGCCAGCAGTCCCTGGGTAGCGCATAGCACAGATACGCAGTATTTT
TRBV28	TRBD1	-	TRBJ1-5	CASSRQGGSNQPQHF	TGTGCCAGCAGCCGACAGGGGGGTAGCAATCAGCCCCAGCATTTT
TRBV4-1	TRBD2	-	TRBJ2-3	CASSLTGTSGLGGTDTQYF	TGCGCCAGCAGCTTAACCGGGACTAGCGGACTCGGGGGCACAGATACGCAGTATTTT
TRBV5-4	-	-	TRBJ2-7	CASSKTRGRGSYEQYF	TGTGCCAGCAGCAAAACACGTGGCAGGGGTTCCTACGAGCAGTACTTC
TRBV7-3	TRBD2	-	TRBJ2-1	CASSSSGSSHEQFF	TGTGCCAGCAGCTCTAGCGGGAGTTCCCATGAGCAGTTCTTC
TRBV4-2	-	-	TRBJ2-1	CASSHAITPAYNEQFF	TGTGCCAGCAGCCATGCGATCACCCCGGCCTACAATGAGCAGTTCTTC
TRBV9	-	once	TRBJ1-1	CASSRAPNTEAFF	TGTGCCAGCAGTAGGGCTCCCAACACTGAAGCTTTCTTT
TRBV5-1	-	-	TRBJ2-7	CASSLTSGSPMSYEQYF	TGCGCCAGCAGCTTGACAAGCGGGTCCCCCATGTCCTACGAGCAGTACTTC
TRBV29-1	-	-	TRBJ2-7	CSVDRPGPGDEQYF	TGCAGCGTTGACCGTCCGGGGCCTGGGGACGAGCAGTACTTC
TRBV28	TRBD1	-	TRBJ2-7	CASTWTGAHEQYF	TGTGCCAGCACCTGGACAGGGGCCCACGAGCAGTACTTC
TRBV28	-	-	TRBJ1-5	CASTSGARVGPQHF	TGTGCCAGCACTTCGGGGGCGCGAGTGGGGCCCCAGCATTTT
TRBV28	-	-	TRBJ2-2	CASREEPPGGELFF	TGTGCCAGCAGGGAGGAGCCCCCGGGCGGGGAGCTGTTTTTT
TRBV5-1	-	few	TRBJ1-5	CASSLGPQGQPQHF	TGCGCCAGCAGCTTGGGGCCGCAGGGTCAGCCCCAGCATTTT
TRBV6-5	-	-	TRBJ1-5	CASSYSSNSNQPQHF	TGTGCCAGCAGTTACTCGAGCAATAGCAATCAGCCCCAGCATTTT
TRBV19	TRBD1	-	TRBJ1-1	CASHTGQGRSVTEAFF	TGTGCCAGCCACACCGGACAGGGGAGGTCGGTCACTGAAGCTTTCTTT
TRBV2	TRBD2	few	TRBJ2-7	CASSGNRASGYEQYF	TGTGCCAGCAGTGGGAATAGGGCTAGCGGATACGAGCAGTACTTC
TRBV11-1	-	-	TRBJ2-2	CASSSRIGRENTGELFF	TGTGCCAGCAGCTCGCGTATCGGGCGGGAGAACACCGGGGAGCTGTTTTTT
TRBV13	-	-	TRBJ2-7	CASSLATGPYEQYF	TGTGCCAGCAGCCTAGCGACTGGACCCTACGAGCAGTACTTC
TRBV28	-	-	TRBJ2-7	CASRSGASYEQYF	TGTGCCAGCAGATCCGGCGCATCCTACGAGCAGTACTTC
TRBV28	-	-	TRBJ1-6	CASSSRQYRPPLHF	TGTGCCAGCAGTTCTAGACAGTACAGACCACCCCTCCACTTT
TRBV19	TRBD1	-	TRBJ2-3	CASSTTGQVETDTQYF	TGTGCCAGTAGTACCACGGGACAGGTTGAAACAGATACGCAGTATTTT